This T cell receptor (beta chain) was obtained from a study of blood T cell repertoires in COVID-19. The CDR3 is made up of 14 amino acids. Trimming at V came to 6 bases and at J to 0 bases, leaving 5 bases not matched to a gene. CDR1 and CDR2 (germline): MNHEY, SVGAGI. Assay: immunoSEQ multiplex PCR; the TCRdb copy retains only in-frame clones and omits some. The data show around 140,000 clones, with 80% to 90% seen just once and roughly 2.5% held by the top ten. The chain combines TRBV6-5 with TRBJ2-7; 7 bases map to TRBD2. The clonotype comes from a man between 50 and 59 years old with active COVID-19. Input material: peripheral blood. The CDR3 is CASRLGGSSYEQYF. The CDR3 region has the DNA TGTGCCAGCAGGCTCGGCGGGAGCTCCTACGAGCAGTACTTC.